This T cell receptor (beta chain) came from a study of T cells in Graves' hyperthyroidism and ophthalmopathy. Study observations and caveats: Classification by a 13 V-J model distinguished ophthalmopathy from stable hyperthyroidism.

Germline lookup yields CDR1 MNHNS and CDR2 SASEGT. This CDR3 has 15 residues. Trimming at V came to 7 bases and at J to 4 bases, leaving 8 bases not matched to a gene. There were TCR beta CDR3 regions amplified from RNA transcripts. Initially, a first-round RT-PCR of the TCR CDR3 employed the HTBI primer set. TCRdb ran MiXCR on the multiplex PCR reads and lists one entry per CDR3 protein. This table holds more than 350,000 distinct CDR3 sequences, 12% to 15% found once. This clonotype was seen at least ten times. Its target is unknown. The TCR comes from a woman aged 55 to 70 with Graves' ophthalmopathy. Sequencing was performed on blood. This chain uses TRBV6-1 with TRBJ2-1, with 9 bases identical to TRBD2. This CDR3 reads CASTYGLAGYNEQFF. The CDR3 DNA is TGTGCCAGCACCTACGGCCTAGCGGGGTACAATGAGCAGTTCTTC.